A selection of T cell receptor beta chains follows, all from one sample in a study of blood T cells in healthy people across ages. TCRdb independently ran MiXCR on the 5' RACE reads; one entry per CDR3 protein. The table lists approximately 900,000 distinct CDR3 sequences, around 46% of them singletons, with roughly an eighth in the top ten. The sample taken for sequencing was blood. The receptors come from a man under 40 in good health. CDR3s include the opening cysteine and the closing phenylalanine or tryptophan. A D gene is named only where the DNA matches it firmly. Only part of the rows carry a size: once, few, many, or a class if the clone is expanded.

CDR3 DNA	CDR3 protein	V gene	J gene	D gene	CDR3 length	clone size
TGTGCCAGCAGCGACGGTCAGAGGGAGACCCAGTACTTC	CASSDGQRETQYF	TRBV7-3	TRBJ2-5	-	13	few
TGCAGTGCCATCACTAGTTTGTTCGACAACGAGCAGTACTTC	CSAITSLFDNEQYF	TRBV20-1	TRBJ2-7	-	14	-
TGTGCCAGCAGTGAAATTCTAGGTCCAGATACGCAGTATTTT	CASSEILGPDTQYF	TRBV6-1	TRBJ2-3	-	14	many
TGTGCCAGCAGCAAACTAGCATCCCCAGATACGCAGTATTTT	CASSKLASPDTQYF	TRBV27	TRBJ2-3	-	14	-
TGCAGTGCTGGAGGGACTGGCTACAATGAGCAGTTCTTC	CSAGGTGYNEQFF	TRBV20-1	TRBJ2-1	-	13	-
TGTGCCAGCTCACCACCCCTAGCGGGGGGAAGAATTCAGTACTTC	CASSPPLAGGRIQYF	TRBV18	TRBJ2-4	TRBD2	15	-
TGCGCCAGCGCCAGACAGGGCCTTAACAATGAGCAGTTCTTC	CASARQGLNNEQFF	TRBV4-1	TRBJ2-1	TRBD1	14	-
TGTGCCAGCAGCCAACTTCCCGGGACAGTACAAGAGACCCAGTACTTC	CASSQLPGTVQETQYF	TRBV4-2	TRBJ2-5	TRBD1	16	few
TGCGCCAGCAGCATGGACAGGTCCTCCTACGAGCAGTACTTC	CASSMDRSSYEQYF	TRBV5-1	TRBJ2-7	TRBD1	14	few
TGTGCCAGCAGCGTAAATCGCGGGGCAGATACGCAGTATTTT	CASSVNRGADTQYF	TRBV9	TRBJ2-3	-	14	few
TGCAGTGCCATAAAACAGGGGGCGCGGATAGAGACCCAGTACTTC	CSAIKQGARIETQYF	TRBV20-1	TRBJ2-5	TRBD1	15	once
TGTGCCAGCAGCTATGAGGCCCCCCTGGGGCGTAGCAAAAACATTCAGTACTTC	CASSYEAPLGRSKNIQYF	TRBV7-8	TRBJ2-4	-	18	-
TGTGCCAGCAGCTTAGGAAGCCTAGCGGGGGTTGGACCCTACAATGAGCAGTTCTTC	CASSLGSLAGVGPYNEQFF	TRBV7-2	TRBJ2-1	TRBD2	19	-
TGTGCCAGCAGCCTTCTAGCGGGGGACCCCTACAATGAGCAGTTCTTC	CASSLLAGDPYNEQFF	TRBV12-3/TRBV12-4	TRBJ2-1	TRBD2	16	-
TGTGCCAGCAGCAACGAGCGGGGGGATGCGCGGTATTTT	CASSNERGDARYF	TRBV21-1	TRBJ2-3	-	13	-
TGTGCCAGTGAGAGGGTCAGGCCTGAAGCTTTCTTT	CASERVRPEAFF	TRBV6-2/TRBV6-3	TRBJ1-1	-	12	-
TGTGCCAGCAGAAGGGAAGGGGGCCCGGCTAATGAAAAACTGTTTTTT	CASRREGGPANEKLFF	TRBV16	TRBJ1-4	TRBD1	16	-
TGTGCCAGCAGCCAATCCGGGACAGGGGTTGAAAAACTGTTTTTT	CASSQSGTGVEKLFF	TRBV4-2	TRBJ1-4	TRBD1	15	-
TGTGCCACCAGCAGAGACGCAGGGGCCGGGGCCCAAGAGACCCAGTACTTC	CATSRDAGAGAQETQYF	TRBV15	TRBJ2-5	-	17	-
TGCAGTGCCAGTAAGCGCGGACTTCCAGAGACCCAGTACTTC	CSASKRGLPETQYF	TRBV20-1	TRBJ2-5	-	14	few
TGTGCCAGCAGTGACAGGGAAGCTTTCTTT	CASSDREAFF	TRBV6-1	TRBJ1-1	-	10	-
TGTGCCGCCCAGGGGGGACAGAACACTGAAGCTTTCTTT	CAAQGGQNTEAFF	TRBV10-3	TRBJ1-1	TRBD1	13	-
TGCAGCGTAACCGGGACAGGGGGTCGCGAGCAGTACTTC	CSVTGTGGREQYF	TRBV29-1	TRBJ2-7	TRBD1	13	few
TGCAGCGCAACCCGGGCGGGGAACGAGCAGTACTTC	CSATRAGNEQYF	TRBV29-1	TRBJ2-7	-	12	-
TGTGCCAGCAGCGCCCTCCAGGTGAACTATGGCTACACCTTC	CASSALQVNYGYTF	TRBV9	TRBJ1-2	-	14	-
TGTGCCAGCAGCCAAGATGGGCCGAACACCGGGGAGCTGTTTTTT	CASSQDGPNTGELFF	TRBV4-2	TRBJ2-2	-	15	few
TGTGCCAGCAGCTCCGGAGTCCTACTCGGCTATGGCTACACCTTC	CASSSGVLLGYGYTF	TRBV7-9	TRBJ1-2	-	15	-
TGTGCCAGCAGTTTATCAAGCAGTGTAGCTTTCTTT	CASSLSSSVAFF	TRBV28	TRBJ1-1	-	12	-
TGTGCCAGCAGCCCTGACAGGGACACGTCCACTGAAGCTTTCTTT	CASSPDRDTSTEAFF	TRBV7-3	TRBJ1-1	TRBD1	15	-
TGTGCCAGCAGCCACCAAGCTAGGGGCGAGCAGTACTTC	CASSHQARGEQYF	TRBV3-1	TRBJ2-7	-	13	-
TGTGCCAGCAGCGTAGCCTCCAGCGGGGTGGGATTGGATACGCAGTATTTT	CASSVASSGVGLDTQYF	TRBV9	TRBJ2-3	TRBD2	17	-
TGTGCCAGCAGTTACGTCGGACCCCTAGCCAAAAACATTCAGTACTTC	CASSYVGPLAKNIQYF	TRBV6-2/TRBV6-3	TRBJ2-4	-	16	-
TGTGCCAGCAGTTTCGGGGACGCTTCCTACGAGCAGTACTTC	CASSFGDASYEQYF	TRBV27	TRBJ2-7	-	14	few
TGTGCCTGGAGTGTTGGGGGAAACACTGAAGCTTTCTTT	CAWSVGGNTEAFF	TRBV30	TRBJ1-1	-	13	-
TGTGCCAGCAGCGCGCACCAGCAGCCCCAGCATTTT	CASSAHQQPQHF	TRBV7-2	TRBJ1-5	-	12	-
TGTGCCAGCAGCTTACTGCTGGATGAGCAGTTCTTC	CASSLLLDEQFF	TRBV7-9	TRBJ2-1	-	12	many
TGTGCCAGCAGTGCTGCCCGTAGTGAGACCCAGTACTTC	CASSAARSETQYF	TRBV27	TRBJ2-5	-	13	-
TGTGCCAGCAGCTCACTGTCTGGCGGGGAGACCCAGTACTTC	CASSSLSGGETQYF	TRBV7-8	TRBJ2-5	-	14	-
TGCGCCAGCCGTGGGACATCCGAGCCCGAGCAGTACTTC	CASRGTSEPEQYF	TRBV4-1	TRBJ2-7	-	13	-
TGTGCCAGCAGGTCCAGCGACGCAAGGGGGCGATACTATGGCTACACCTTC	CASRSSDARGRYYGYTF	TRBV6-1	TRBJ1-2	TRBD1	17	-
TGCGCCAGCAGCTTGGTTCCTAGCGGGAGCTGGAGCTCCTACAATGAGCAGTTCTTC	CASSLVPSGSWSSYNEQFF	TRBV5-1	TRBJ2-1	TRBD2	19	-
TGTGCCAGCAGCCAAGAGGGGGCCGCGGGGGGGGTCAATGAGCAGTTCTTC	CASSQEGAAGGVNEQFF	TRBV4-2	TRBJ2-1	TRBD2	17	-
TGCGCCAGCAGCCATGGGACTAGCGGGGATCCCCAGTACTTC	CASSHGTSGDPQYF	TRBV5-1	TRBJ2-5	TRBD2	14	-
TGCAGTGCTAGAGCCCCGGGACTAGCGGGGAAGGAGACCCAGTACTTC	CSARAPGLAGKETQYF	TRBV20-1	TRBJ2-5	TRBD2	16	-
TGTGCCATCAGTGAGCCGGGACACAGCACAGATACGCAGTATTTT	CAISEPGHSTDTQYF	TRBV10-3	TRBJ2-3	-	15	-
TGCGCCAGCAGCTTGGGGGGGGTCAACTATGGCTACACCTTC	CASSLGGVNYGYTF	TRBV5-1	TRBJ1-2	-	14	few
TGCAGCGTTGAAGATACAGGGAGGGACTACGAGCAGTACTTC	CSVEDTGRDYEQYF	TRBV29-1	TRBJ2-7	-	14	few
TGTGCCAGCCAGGGGAAATCTGGGGCCAACGTCCTGACTTTC	CASQGKSGANVLTF	TRBV28	TRBJ2-6	-	14	-
TGTGCCAGCAGCCAAGTGACAGGGGGCTCCTACGAGCAGTACTTC	CASSQVTGGSYEQYF	TRBV3-1	TRBJ2-7	TRBD1	15	few
TGCAGTGTCAGCCCGACAGGGGATGTCGATGAGCAGTTCTTC	CSVSPTGDVDEQFF	TRBV20-1	TRBJ2-1	TRBD1	14	once
TGTGCTAGTGCTGCCGGAGGGACTAGCGGGGGGCCGTCCTACAATGAGCAGTTCTTC	CASAAGGTSGGPSYNEQFF	TRBV12-5	TRBJ2-1	TRBD2	19	few
TGTGCCACCAGCAGTGTCGGGACAGGCGGAAAGGCAGATACGCAGTATTTT	CATSSVGTGGKADTQYF	TRBV15	TRBJ2-3	TRBD1	17	few
TGTGCCATCAGTGGACGACAGGGAGCTGGGGCCAACGTCCTGACTTTC	CAISGRQGAGANVLTF	TRBV10-3	TRBJ2-6	TRBD1	16	-
TGTGCCAGCCATAAACCGGGACAGGGGGGTATAGATACGCAGTATTTT	CASHKPGQGGIDTQYF	TRBV6-6	TRBJ2-3	TRBD1	16	-
TGTGCCAGCAGTTACGGCGGGGGGGCAGATACGCAGTATTTT	CASSYGGGADTQYF	TRBV6-6	TRBJ2-3	TRBD2	14	-